A single sample is the source of the 10 T cell receptor beta chains below, sequenced in a study of shared clonotypes between healthy human individuals (TCRdb year 2020). Library generation was performed with the immunoSEQ multiplex PCR assay. Entries here come from immuneACCESS through TCRdb and include only in-frame sequences with V and J called. Some clones fail to appear in such tables; in the studies checked, an unresolved V gene covers under half of the shortfall, and the cause of the remainder is unknown. The table for this sample lists some 800,000 clones; about 91% of them were counted only once. The ten biggest clones cover around 24% of the sample. For the CD8 naive samples, CD45RO-negative cells were positively selected for CCR7, yielding a CD45RA+CCR7+ population from which TemRA cells were excluded. Sequences were obtained from naive CD8+ T cells sorted from blood. Read against the paper, the sample's cell subset or site label means: CD45RA+CCR7+. These receptors all stem from a man aged 25 to 40 in good health.

V and J are TRBV27 and TRBJ2-7; unclear D gene. CDR1 is MNHEY and CDR2 is SMNVEV in the germline V gene (reference sequence). Between the trimmed V and J ends, which lost 6 bases and 5 bases, there was a span of 14 bases. The CDR3 sequence is 13 residues long. CDR3 bases: TGTGCCAGCAGCCCCAATCGCTTCGACGAGCAGTACTTC. Its protein is CASSPNRFDEQYF.

The V call is TRBV10-2, the J call TRBJ2-5, with D possibly being TRBD1 or TRBD2 (5 bases each). CDR3 length: 15 residues. Germline V CDR1 and CDR2: WSHSY, SAAADI. V was cut by 2 bases and J by 4 bases, with 14 bases left in between. In DNA form, the CDR3 reads TGCGCCAGCAGTGAGGAGAGGGGCCGTCCAGAGACCCAGTACTTC. As protein: CASSEERGRPETQYF.

This clone was counted a single time. The rearrangement uses TRBV5-1 and TRBJ1-4; D is unclear. The CDR3 length is 14 residues. CDR1 and CDR2 from the germline V gene are SGHRS and YFSETQ. The germline V and J ends were trimmed by 0 bases and 7 bases, with 10 bases remaining between them. For the CDR3, the DNA is TGCGCCAGCAGCTTGGAAGGGTATGGTGAAAAACTGTTTTTT. Its translation: CASSLEGYGEKLFF.

The chain links TRBV10-3 to TRBJ2-7; 14 nucleotides align to TRBD2. The V gene end was trimmed by 3 bases and the J gene end by 2 bases; junction bases not matched to a gene: 3. The germline V gene encodes CDR1 ENHRY and CDR2 SYGVKD. This CDR3 contains 16 residues. The CDR3 loop reads CAISERLAGGTYEQYF. The CDR3 bases are TGTGCCATCAGTGAAAGACTAGCGGGAGGGACCTACGAGCAGTACTTC.

The sample holds one count of this clone. This rearrangement joins TRBV12-5 to TRBJ2-2; D assignment may be TRBD1 or TRBD2 (6 bases each). There are 13 residues in the CDR3. V dropped 7 bases and J dropped 5 bases, with 11 bases sitting between them. CDR1 LGHNT and CDR2 FRNRAP come from the germline V gene. CDR3 sequence: CASAGAGTGELFF. CDR3 DNA: TGTGCTAGTGCGGGGGCAGGGACCGGGGAGCTGTTTTTT.

The V gene is TRBV9, the J gene TRBJ2-1; no clear D. The germline gives CDR1 SGDLS, CDR2 YYNGEE. The CDR3 covers 17 residues. The V and J ends lost 0 bases and 0 bases respectively, with 13 bases between them. CDR3 nucleotides: TGTGCCAGCAGCGTAGAAGGGTTGGGAAGCTCCTACAATGAGCAGTTCTTC. Translating gives CASSVEGLGSSYNEQFF.

J is TRBJ2-3 and V is TRBV28; the match to TRBD2 covers 7 bases. Germline V gene sequence: CDR1 MDHEN, CDR2 SYDVKM. This CDR3 contains 14 residues. J gave up 6 bases and V 7 bases, and 10 bases lay outside the gene matches. The CDR3: CASTISGAGDTQYF. The DNA of the CDR3 is TGTGCCAGCACCATCAGCGGGGCCGGGGATACGCAGTATTTT.

The genes are TRBV28 and TRBJ1-5, with TRBD1 identical over 7 bases. From germline, CDR1 is MDHEN and CDR2 SYDVKM. V lost 9 bases and J lost 3; bases outside the gene matches: 8. CDR3 length: 14 residues. The CDR3 loop is CASGGQFINQPQHF. CDR3 bases: TGTGCCAGTGGGGGACAGTTTATCAATCAGCCCCAGCATTTT.

The V call is TRBV9, the J call TRBJ2-1; TRBD2 agrees at 9 bases. Trimming cost V 4 bases and J 5 bases; bases outside gene matches: 10. This CDR3 is built from 16 residues. Germline CDR1 is SGDLS and CDR2 is YYNGEE. The CDR3 region is CASSPSPGTSNNEQFF. In nucleotides, the CDR3 is TGTGCCAGCAGCCCTTCCCCCGGGACTAGCAACAATGAGCAGTTCTTC.

V usage is TRBV7-9 and J usage is TRBJ2-7; 7 positions match TRBD1. V lost 0 bases to trimming and J lost 1 base; unmatched junction nucleotides: 12. This CDR3 region has 18 residues. CDR1 and CDR2 (germline): SEHNR, FQNEAQ (reference sequence). The CDR3 here is CASSLAREDRVGSYEQYF. The CDR3 DNA is TGTGCCAGCAGCTTAGCACGGGAAGACAGGGTGGGATCCTACGAGCAGTACTTC.